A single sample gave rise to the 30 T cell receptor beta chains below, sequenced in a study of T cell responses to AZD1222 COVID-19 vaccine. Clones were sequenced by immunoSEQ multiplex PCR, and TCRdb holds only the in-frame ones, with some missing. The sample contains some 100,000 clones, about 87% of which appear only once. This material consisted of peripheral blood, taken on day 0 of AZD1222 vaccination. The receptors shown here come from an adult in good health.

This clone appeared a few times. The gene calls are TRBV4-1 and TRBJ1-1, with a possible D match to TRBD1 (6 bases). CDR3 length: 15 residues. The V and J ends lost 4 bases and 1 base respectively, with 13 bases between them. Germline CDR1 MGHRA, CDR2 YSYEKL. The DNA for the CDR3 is TGCGCCAGCAGCCCCCGTGGGGGGCAGAACACTGAAGCTTTCTTT. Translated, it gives CASSPRGGQNTEAFF.

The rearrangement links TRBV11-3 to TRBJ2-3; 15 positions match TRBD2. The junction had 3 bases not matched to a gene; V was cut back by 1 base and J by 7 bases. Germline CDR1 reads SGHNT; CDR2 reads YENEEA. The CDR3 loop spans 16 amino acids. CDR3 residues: CASSLGGLAGGNTQYF. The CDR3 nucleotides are TGTGCCAGCAGCTTAGGGGGACTAGCGGGGGGAAATACGCAGTATTTT. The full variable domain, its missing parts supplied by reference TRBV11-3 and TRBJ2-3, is EAGVVQSPRYKIIEKKQPVAFWCNPISGHNTLYWYLQNLGQGPELLIRYENEEAVDDSQLPKDRFSAERLKGVDSTLKIQPAELGDSAVYLCASSLGGLAGGNTQYFGPGTRLTVL.

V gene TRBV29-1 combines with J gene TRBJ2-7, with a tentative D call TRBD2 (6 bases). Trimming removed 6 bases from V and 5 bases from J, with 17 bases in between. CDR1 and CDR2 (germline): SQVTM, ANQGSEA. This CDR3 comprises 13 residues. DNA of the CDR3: TGCAGCGTGAAGGGAGGCAGGGCTGACGAGCAGTACTTC. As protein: CSVKGGRADEQYF.

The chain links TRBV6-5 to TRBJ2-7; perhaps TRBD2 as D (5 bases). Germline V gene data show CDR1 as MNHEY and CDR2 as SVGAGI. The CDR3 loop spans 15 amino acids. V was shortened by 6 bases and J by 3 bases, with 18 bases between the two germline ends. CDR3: CASSPAPGVDYEQYF. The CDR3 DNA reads TGTGCCAGCAGCCCAGCCCCCGGGGTGGACTACGAGCAGTACTTC.

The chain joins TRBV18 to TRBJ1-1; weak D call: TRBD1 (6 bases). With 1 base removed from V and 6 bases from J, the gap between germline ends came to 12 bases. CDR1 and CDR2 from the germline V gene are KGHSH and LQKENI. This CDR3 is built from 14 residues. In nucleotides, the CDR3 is TGTGCCAGCTCACCACGGGGGGCAGACGCTGAAGCTTTCTTT. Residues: CASSPRGADAEAFF.

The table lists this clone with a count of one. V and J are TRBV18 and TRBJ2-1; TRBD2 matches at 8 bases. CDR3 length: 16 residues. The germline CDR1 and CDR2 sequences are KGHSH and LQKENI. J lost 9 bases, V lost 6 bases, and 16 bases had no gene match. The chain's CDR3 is CASSPGLSGGLGEQFF. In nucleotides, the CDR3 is TGTGCCAGCTCCCCCGGACTAAGCGGGGGATTAGGTGAGCAGTTCTTC.

In DNA, the CDR3 is TGTGCCAGCTCACCATGGCGGGGGCCGGACACTGAAGCTTTCTTT. This encodes CASSPWRGPDTEAFF. V is TRBV18 and J is TRBJ1-1; D is possibly TRBD1 (6 bases). The CDR3 loop spans 15 amino acids. V dropped 2 bases and J dropped 3 bases, with 13 bases sitting between them. Germline V gene sequence: CDR1 KGHSH, CDR2 LQKENI. Full variable domain (outside the CDR3, taken from reference TRBV18 and TRBJ1-1): NAGVMQNPRHLVRRRGQEARLRCSPMKGHSHVYWYRQLPEEGLKFMVYLQKENIIDESGMPKERFSAEFPKEGPSILRIQQVVRGDSAAYFCASSPWRGPDTEAFFGQGTRLTVV.

CDR3 nucleotides: TGTGCCAGTAGTGCAGGGACGGGTGCATCCTACGAGCAGTACTTC. Protein product: CASSAGTGASYEQYF. The V and J genes are TRBV19 and TRBJ2-7; D could derive from TRBD1 or TRBD2 (5 bases each). Between the trimmed V and J ends, which lost 5 bases and 1 base, there was a span of 15 bases. The CDR3 sequence is 15 residues long. Looked up from germline, CDR1 is LNHDA and CDR2 is SQIVND (reference sequence).

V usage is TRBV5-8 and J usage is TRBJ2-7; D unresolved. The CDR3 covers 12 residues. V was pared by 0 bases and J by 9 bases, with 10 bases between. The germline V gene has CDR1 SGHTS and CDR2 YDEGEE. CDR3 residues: CASSLVGLWQYF. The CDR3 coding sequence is TGTGCCAGCAGCTTGGTTGGCCTGTGGCAGTACTTC.

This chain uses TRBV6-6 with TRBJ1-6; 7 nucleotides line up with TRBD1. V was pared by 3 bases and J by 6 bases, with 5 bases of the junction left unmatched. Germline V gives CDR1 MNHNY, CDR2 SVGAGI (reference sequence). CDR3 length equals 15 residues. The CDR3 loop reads CASSYVRDSNSPLHF. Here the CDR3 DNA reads TGTGCCAGCAGTTATGTCCGGGACAGTAATTCACCCCTCCACTTT.

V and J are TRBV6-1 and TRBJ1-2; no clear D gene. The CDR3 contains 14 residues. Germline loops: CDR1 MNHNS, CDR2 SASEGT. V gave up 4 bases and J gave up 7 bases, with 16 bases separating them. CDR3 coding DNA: TGTGCCAGCAGTGGAGCAGGAACTCTATTTGGCTACACCTTC. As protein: CASSGAGTLFGYTF.

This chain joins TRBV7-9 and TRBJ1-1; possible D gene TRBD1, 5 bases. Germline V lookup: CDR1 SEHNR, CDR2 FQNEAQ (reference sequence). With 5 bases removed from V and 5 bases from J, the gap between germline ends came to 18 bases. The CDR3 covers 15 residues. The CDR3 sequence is CASSPSNGGLTEAFF. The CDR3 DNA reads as TGTGCCAGCAGCCCATCGAACGGGGGGTTAACTGAAGCTTTCTTT.

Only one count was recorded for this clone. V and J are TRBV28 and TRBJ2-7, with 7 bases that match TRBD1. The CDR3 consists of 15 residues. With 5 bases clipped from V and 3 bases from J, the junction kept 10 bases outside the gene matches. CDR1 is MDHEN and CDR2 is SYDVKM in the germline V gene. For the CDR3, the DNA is TGTGCCAGCAGTGTACCACGGACAGGAAGCTACGAGCAGTACTTC. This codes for CASSVPRTGSYEQYF.

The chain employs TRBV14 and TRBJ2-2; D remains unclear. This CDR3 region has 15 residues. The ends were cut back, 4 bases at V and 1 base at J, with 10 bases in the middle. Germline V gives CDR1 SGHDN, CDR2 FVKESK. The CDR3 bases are TGTGCCAGCAGCCCGCAGCACCTGAACACCGGGGAGCTGTTTTTT. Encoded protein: CASSPQHLNTGELFF.

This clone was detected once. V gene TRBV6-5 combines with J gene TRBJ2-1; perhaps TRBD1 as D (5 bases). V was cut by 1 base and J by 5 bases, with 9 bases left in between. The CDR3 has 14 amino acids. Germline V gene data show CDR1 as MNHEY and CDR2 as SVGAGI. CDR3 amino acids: CASSYFQGDNEQFF. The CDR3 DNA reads TGTGCCAGCAGTTACTTTCAGGGTGACAATGAGCAGTTCTTC.

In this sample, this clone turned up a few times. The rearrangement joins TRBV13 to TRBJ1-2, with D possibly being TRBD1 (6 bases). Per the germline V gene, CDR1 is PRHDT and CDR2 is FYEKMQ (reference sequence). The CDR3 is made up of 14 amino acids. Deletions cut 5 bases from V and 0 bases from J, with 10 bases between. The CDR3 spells CASSEDRANYGYTF. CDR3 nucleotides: TGTGCCAGCAGCGAGGACAGAGCTAACTATGGCTACACCTTC.

In DNA, the CDR3 is TGTGCCAGTAGTATCACAACTCCGATACAGGGTTGGGGGAACACTGAAGCTTTCTTT. Translation: CASSITTPIQGWGNTEAFF. The chain joins TRBV19 to TRBJ1-1, with a weak D call TRBD1 (6 bases). Germline CDR1 is LNHDA and CDR2 is SQIVND (reference sequence). V dropped 3 bases and J dropped 1 base, with 24 bases sitting between them. The CDR3 has 19 residues.

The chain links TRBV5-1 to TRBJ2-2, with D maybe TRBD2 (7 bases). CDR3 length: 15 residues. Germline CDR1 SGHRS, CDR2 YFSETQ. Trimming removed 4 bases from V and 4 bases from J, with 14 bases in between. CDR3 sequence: CASSPGGPSTGELFF. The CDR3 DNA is TGCGCCAGCAGCCCCGGGGGGCCGAGCACCGGGGAGCTGTTTTTT.

Here the CDR3 reads CASRGNGNTEAFF. The CDR3 bases are TGTGCCAGTAGGGGGAACGGGAACACTGAAGCTTTCTTT. The V gene is TRBV19, the J gene TRBJ1-1, with D hard to call. There are 13 residues in the CDR3. CDR1 and CDR2 from the germline V gene are LNHDA and SQIVND (reference sequence). Between the trimmed V and J ends, which lost 6 bases and 1 base, there was a span of 9 bases.

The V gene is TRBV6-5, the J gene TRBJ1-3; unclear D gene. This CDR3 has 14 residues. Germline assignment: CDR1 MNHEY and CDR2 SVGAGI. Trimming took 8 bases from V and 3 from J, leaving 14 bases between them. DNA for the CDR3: TGTGCCAGCTCCCAATCCTTTGGTGGAAACACCATATATTTT. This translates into CASSQSFGGNTIYF.

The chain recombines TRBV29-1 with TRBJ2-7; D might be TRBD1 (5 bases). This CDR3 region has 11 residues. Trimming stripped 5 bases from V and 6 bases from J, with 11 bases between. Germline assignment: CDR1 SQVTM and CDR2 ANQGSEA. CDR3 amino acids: CSVQGASEQYF. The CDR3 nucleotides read TGCAGCGTTCAAGGGGCTAGCGAGCAGTACTTC.

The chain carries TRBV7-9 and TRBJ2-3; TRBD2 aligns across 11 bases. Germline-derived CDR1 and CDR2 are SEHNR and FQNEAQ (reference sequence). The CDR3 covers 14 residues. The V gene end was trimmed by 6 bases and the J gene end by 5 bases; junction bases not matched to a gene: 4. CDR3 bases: TGTGCCAGCAGGCTAGCGGGGGGCGGAGATACGCAGTATTTT. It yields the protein CASRLAGGGDTQYF. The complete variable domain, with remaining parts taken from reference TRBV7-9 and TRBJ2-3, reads DTGVSQNPRHKITKRGQNVTFRCDPISEHNRLYWYRQTLGQGPEFLTYFQNEAQLEKSRLLSDRFSAERPKGSFSTLEIQRTEQGDSAMYLCASRLAGGGDTQYFGPGTRLTVL.

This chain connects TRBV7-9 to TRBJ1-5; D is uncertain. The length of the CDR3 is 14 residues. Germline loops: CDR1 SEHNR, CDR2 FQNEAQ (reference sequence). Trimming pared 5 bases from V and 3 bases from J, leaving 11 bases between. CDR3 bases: TGTGCCAGCAGCGCGGACGGTCCCAATCAGCCCCAGCATTTT. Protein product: CASSADGPNQPQHF.

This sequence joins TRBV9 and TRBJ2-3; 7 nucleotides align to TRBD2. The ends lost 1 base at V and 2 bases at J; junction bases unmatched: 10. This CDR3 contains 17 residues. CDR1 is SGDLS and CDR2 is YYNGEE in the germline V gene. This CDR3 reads CASSVSSRDYYTDTQYF. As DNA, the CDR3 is TGTGCCAGCAGCGTAAGCAGCCGGGACTACTACACAGATACGCAGTATTTT.

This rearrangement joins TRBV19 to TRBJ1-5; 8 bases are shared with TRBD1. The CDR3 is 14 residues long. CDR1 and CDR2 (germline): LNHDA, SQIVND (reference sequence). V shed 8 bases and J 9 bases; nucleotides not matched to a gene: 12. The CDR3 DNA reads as TGTGCCAGTTCCCCGGACAGGGAGACTTGGCCCCAGCATTTT. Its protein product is CASSPDRETWPQHF.

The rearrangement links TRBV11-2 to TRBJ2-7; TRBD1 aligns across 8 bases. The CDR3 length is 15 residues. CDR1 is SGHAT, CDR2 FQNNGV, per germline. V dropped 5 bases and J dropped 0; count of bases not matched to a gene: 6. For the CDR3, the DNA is TGTGCCAGCAGCACTCGACAGGGGAGCTCCTACGAGCAGTACTTC. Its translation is CASSTRQGSSYEQYF.

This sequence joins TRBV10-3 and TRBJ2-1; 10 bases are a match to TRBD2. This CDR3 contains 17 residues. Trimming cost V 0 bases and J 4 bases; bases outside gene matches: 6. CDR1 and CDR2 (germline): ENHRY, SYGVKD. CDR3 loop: CAISESIGTSVYNEQFF. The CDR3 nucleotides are TGTGCCATCAGTGAGTCGATCGGGACTAGCGTGTACAATGAGCAGTTCTTC.

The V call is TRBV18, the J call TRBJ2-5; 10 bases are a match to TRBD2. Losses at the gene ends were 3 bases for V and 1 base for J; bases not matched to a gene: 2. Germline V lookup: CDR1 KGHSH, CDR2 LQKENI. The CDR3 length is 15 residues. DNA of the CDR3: TGTGCCAGCTCACCCCAGCGGGGGGGCCAAGAGACCCAGTACTTC. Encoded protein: CASSPQRGGQETQYF.

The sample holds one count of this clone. The CDR3 spells CSVRTGGNYGYTF. The CDR3, as DNA: TGCAGCGTTCGGACAGGGGGCAACTATGGCTACACCTTC. The chain carries TRBV29-1 and TRBJ1-2, with 11 bases fitting TRBD1. The CDR3 consists of 13 residues. CDR1 and CDR2 (germline): SQVTM, ANQGSEA. The junction had 1 base not matched to a gene; V was cut back by 5 bases and J by 2 bases.

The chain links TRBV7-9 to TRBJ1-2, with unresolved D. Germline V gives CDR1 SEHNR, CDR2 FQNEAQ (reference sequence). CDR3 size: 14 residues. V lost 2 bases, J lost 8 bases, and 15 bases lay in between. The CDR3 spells CASSLLDRLGGYTF. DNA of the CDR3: TGTGCCAGCAGCTTACTCGACCGCCTGGGGGGCTACACCTTC.